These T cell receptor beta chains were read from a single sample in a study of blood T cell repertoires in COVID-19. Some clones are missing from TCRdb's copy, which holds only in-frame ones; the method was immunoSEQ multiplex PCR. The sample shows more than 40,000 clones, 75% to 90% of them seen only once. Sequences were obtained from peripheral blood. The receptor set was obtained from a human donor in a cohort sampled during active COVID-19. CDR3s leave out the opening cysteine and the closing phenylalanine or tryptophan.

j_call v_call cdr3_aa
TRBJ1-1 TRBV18 ASSKGVGDTEAF
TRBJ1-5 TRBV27 ASRSSGSLSNQPQH
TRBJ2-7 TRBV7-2 ASSLTSGSSYEQY
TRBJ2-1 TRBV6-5 ASRTPGLAGNEQF
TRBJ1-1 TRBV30 AWGRDRVNTEAF
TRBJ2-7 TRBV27 ASRGGAGGNPYEQY
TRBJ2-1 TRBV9 ASSKTSGGANNEQF
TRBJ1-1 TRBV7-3 ASSLDGSGSEAF
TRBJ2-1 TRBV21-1 ASPTRSFYNEQF
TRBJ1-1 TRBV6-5 ASSRTGEATEAF
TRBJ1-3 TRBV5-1 ASSLRGFGNTIY
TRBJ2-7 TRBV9 ASSAGQGVVEQY
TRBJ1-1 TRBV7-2 ASSLAPGGVGIGTEAF
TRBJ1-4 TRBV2 ASSVQNRDTEKLF
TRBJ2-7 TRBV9 ASSVGSGNSYEQY
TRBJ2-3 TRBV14 ASSHSSGSPDTQY